The 13 T cell receptor beta chains in this list originate from one sample, sequenced in a study of blood T cell repertoires in COVID-19. TCRdb keeps only in-frame clones here, not all; method: immunoSEQ multiplex PCR. Of around 170,000 clones in the sample, approximately 90% were seen once. Sequenced sample: peripheral blood. The receptors shown here come from a man aged 55 to 70 with acute or convalescent COVID-19.

The chain combines TRBV19 with TRBJ1-1; TRBD1 is a possible D gene (6 bases). CDR1 is LNHDA, CDR2 SQIVND, per germline (reference sequence). This CDR3 region has 15 residues. Trimming removed 3 bases from V and 1 base from J, with 12 bases in between. The CDR3 bases are TGTGCCAGTAGTATCAGGGGACCCCGGAACACTGAAGCTTTCTTT. This sequence encodes CASSIRGPRNTEAFF.

This CDR3 is CASSPGRTGNGANVLTF. The CDR3 DNA reads TGTGCCAGCTCACCAGGCAGGACAGGGAACGGGGCCAACGTCCTGACTTTC. The J gene is TRBJ2-6, the V gene TRBV18, with 8 bases aligning to TRBD1. This CDR3 has 17 amino acids. J was trimmed by 4 bases and V by 2 bases; bases with no gene match: 7. The V gene's germline CDR1 is KGHSH and CDR2 LQKENI. Filled out from reference TRBV18 and TRBJ2-6, the complete variable domain reads NAGVMQNPRHLVRRRGQEARLRCSPMKGHSHVYWYRQLPEEGLKFMVYLQKENIIDESGMPKERFSAEFPKEGPSILRIQQVVRGDSAAYFCASSPGRTGNGANVLTFGAGSRLTVL.

The chain uses TRBV3-1 (or the pseudogene TRBV3-2) and TRBJ2-2, with D perhaps TRBD2 (6 bases). The CDR3 totals 14 residues. Trimming cost V 2 bases and J 6 bases, with 10 bases left between them. CDR1 is LGHDT, CDR2 YNNKEL, per germline (reference sequence). The CDR3, as DNA: TGTGCCAGCAGCCAATTGGGGGGTCCCGGGGAGCTGTTTTTT. This translates into CASSQLGGPGELFF.

V and J are TRBV6-5 and TRBJ2-7; a weak D match, TRBD2 (5 bases). V lost 0 bases and J lost 0, with 6 bases in between. Looked up from germline, CDR1 is MNHEY and CDR2 is SVGAGI. The CDR3 is 14 amino acids. The CDR3 sequence: CASSYSGSSYEQYV. For the CDR3, the DNA is TGTGCCAGCAGTTACTCGGGGAGCTCCTACGAGCAGTACGTC.

The chain carries TRBV5-1 and TRBJ1-1, with D tentatively TRBD1 (6 bases). In germline, CDR1 is SGHRS, CDR2 YFSETQ. The CDR3 contains 12 residues. Trimming pared 2 bases from V and 6 bases from J, leaving 8 bases between. The CDR3 loop reads CASSFEGAEAFF. The CDR3 DNA reads as TGCGCCAGCAGCTTCGAGGGGGCTGAAGCTTTCTTT.

The rearrangement uses TRBV18 and TRBJ1-1, with 12 bases identical to TRBD1. The junction had 8 bases not matched to a gene; V was cut back by 6 bases and J by 6 bases. This CDR3 is 15 amino acids long. Germline V lookup: CDR1 KGHSH, CDR2 LQKENI. Written as DNA, the CDR3 is TGTGCCAGCTCGCCGGGACAGGGGGCTTACGCTGAAGCTTTCTTT. Its protein is CASSPGQGAYAEAFF. Full variable domain (remainder filled in from reference TRBV18 and TRBJ1-1): NAGVMQNPRHLVRRRGQEARLRCSPMKGHSHVYWYRQLPEEGLKFMVYLQKENIIDESGMPKERFSAEFPKEGPSILRIQQVVRGDSAAYFCASSPGQGAYAEAFFGQGTRLTVV.

This clone was detected only a few times. The rearrangement joins TRBV12-5 to TRBJ1-1; a possible D gene is TRBD1 (6 bases). Germline-derived CDR1 and CDR2 are LGHNT and FRNRAP. This CDR3 has 15 amino acids. V was shortened by 5 bases and J by 12 bases, with 25 bases between the two germline ends. CDR3 residues: CASGRGALGEQGTFF. The CDR3 DNA follows: TGTGCTAGTGGTCGGGGGGCCCTAGGGGAGCAAGGCACTTTCTTT. Looking up the rest from reference TRBV12-5 and TRBJ1-1 gives the full variable domain: DARVTQTPRHKVTEMGQEVTMRCQPILGHNTVFWYRQTMMQGLELLAYFRNRAPLDDSGMPKDRFSAEMPDATLATLKIQPSEPRDSAVYFCASGRGALGEQGTFFGQGTRLTVV.

This clone came up once. This chain joins TRBV29-1 and TRBJ1-5, with 9 bases identical to TRBD1. The CDR3 is 13 residues long. The V gene end was trimmed by 4 bases and the J gene end by 4 bases; junction bases not matched to a gene: 2. The germline CDR1 and CDR2 sequences are SQVTM and ANQGSEA. The CDR3, as DNA: TGCAGCGTTGCGGGACAGGGAAATCAGCCCCAGCATTTT. Amino acids: CSVAGQGNQPQHF. Combining the CDR3 with reference TRBV29-1 and TRBJ1-5 gives the whole variable domain SAVISQKPSRDICQRGTSLTIQCQVDSQVTMMFWYRQQPGQSLTLIATANQGSEATYESGFVIDKFPISRPNLTFSTLTVSNMSPEDSSIYLCSVAGQGNQPQHFGDGTRLSIL.

The rearrangement uses TRBV3-1 (or the pseudogene TRBV3-2) and TRBJ1-2; D is perhaps TRBD1 (6 bases). The V gene's germline CDR1 is LGHDT and CDR2 YNNKEL (reference sequence). V shed 2 bases and J shed 8 bases, with 18 bases lying between them. The length of the CDR3 is 15 residues. The CDR3 is CASSQNEDSISGYTF. The CDR3 DNA follows: TGTGCCAGCAGCCAAAACGAGGACAGCATTTCGGGCTACACCTTC.

The gene calls are TRBV19 and TRBJ2-5, with D possibly matching TRBD1 (5 bases). Per germline, CDR1 LNHDA and CDR2 SQIVND (reference sequence). This CDR3 is 13 amino acids long. V lost 3 bases and J 6 bases, leaving 11 bases between the germline ends. CDR3 nucleotide sequence: TGTGCCAGTAGTATCGAAAGGGGCCAGACCCAGTACTTC. Its protein product is CASSIERGQTQYF.

V gene TRBV18 combines with J gene TRBJ1-2, with TRBD1 matching over 10 bases. CDR3 length: 17 amino acids. With 4 bases clipped from V and 4 bases from J, the junction kept 12 bases outside the gene matches. The V gene's germline CDR1 is KGHSH and CDR2 LQKENI. The CDR3: CASSRTGGLDVGYGYTF. The CDR3 nucleotides are TGTGCCAGCTCACGGACAGGGGGATTGGATGTTGGCTATGGCTACACCTTC.

This clone has only one observation. CDR3: CASSLYGLGTQYF. The DNA for the CDR3 is TGCGCCAGCAGCTTATACGGACTAGGTACGCAGTATTTT. This chain joins TRBV5-1 and TRBJ2-3; 7 nucleotides align to TRBD2. CDR1 and CDR2 from the germline V gene are SGHRS and YFSETQ. With 2 bases clipped from V and 8 bases from J, the junction kept 5 bases outside the gene matches. The CDR3 spans 13 residues.

The CDR3 loop is CASSPFINGQGTGRLGQPQHF. The CDR3 nucleotides read TGCGCCAGCAGCCCTTTCATTAACGGACAGGGAACGGGAAGACTAGGGCAGCCCCAGCATTTT. The genes are TRBV4-1 and TRBJ1-5; 8 bases are a match to TRBD1. The V segment lost 4 bases and the J segment 7 bases; nucleotides outside the gene matches: 27. CDR1 MGHRA and CDR2 YSYEKL come from the germline V gene. This CDR3 has 21 residues.